What follows are 27 T cell receptor beta chains derived from one specimen sequenced in a study of T cell repertoires in cytomegalovirus infection. One entry per CDR3 protein, called by TCRdb with MiXCR from the reads. The repertoire has just over 150,000 distinct CDR3 sequences, about a quarter of them found once; the top ten carry about 10%. The sequenced material came from PBMCs. These receptors came from a human donor in good health (CMV status not recorded). Some clones in this sample may be carry-over from other donors' samples.

In this sample, this clonotype turned up a few times. The gene calls are TRBV7-3 and TRBJ2-5; D tentatively reads TRBD1 or TRBD2 (6 bases each). V lost 3 bases and J lost 4, with 9 bases in between. The CDR3 covers 13 residues. Germline V gene sequence: CDR1 SGHTA, CDR2 FQGTGA. In nucleotides, the CDR3 is TGTGCCAGCAGCTTCGGGGGCGTAGAGACCCAGTACTTC. Translating gives CASSFGGVETQYF.

The chain joins TRBV5-1 to TRBJ2-3; the D gene is possibly TRBD1 (6 bases). V gave up 0 bases and J gave up 2 bases, with 10 bases separating them. The CDR3 sequence is 15 residues long. Looked up from germline, CDR1 is SGHRS and CDR2 is YFSETQ. The CDR3 reads CASSLVTGPTDTQYF. For the CDR3, the DNA is TGCGCCAGCAGCTTGGTGACAGGACCCACAGATACGCAGTATTTT.

The chain recombines TRBV7-3 with TRBJ2-3; D may be TRBD1 or TRBD2 (6 bases each). Deletions cut 5 bases from V and 2 bases from J, with 11 bases between. The CDR3 is 14 amino acids. Germline loops: CDR1 SGHTA, CDR2 FQGTGA. The CDR3 spells CASSRTGATDTQYF. CDR3 nucleotide sequence: TGTGCCAGCAGCCGAACGGGGGCCACAGATACGCAGTATTTT.

V is TRBV20-1 and J is TRBJ2-5, with 9 bases that match TRBD2. This CDR3 region has 16 residues. V lost 5 bases to trimming and J lost 3 bases; unmatched junction nucleotides: 13. Germline loops: CDR1 DFQATT, CDR2 SNEGSKA (reference sequence). CDR3 nucleotide sequence: TGCAGTGCTCCGTGGGATCTAGCGGGACTGAAAGAGACCCAGTACTTC. Translating it yields CSAPWDLAGLKETQYF.

The chain couples TRBV12-3 or TRBV12-4 to TRBJ2-2; 8 nucleotides line up with TRBD1. The CDR3 length is 16 residues. V dropped 5 bases and J dropped 1; count of bases not matched to a gene: 6. The CDR3: CASSGTGTGNTGELFF. In nucleotides, the CDR3 is TGTGCCAGCAGTGGTACCGGGACAGGGAACACCGGGGAGCTGTTTTTT.

Details on this clonotype: One end of the junction does not line up with germline, which may come from a read error. The rearrangement joins TRBV7-8 to TRBJ2-1, with D possibly TRBD1 on 5 matching bases. Per the germline V gene, CDR1 is SGHVS and CDR2 is FQNEAQ. The CDR3 covers 15 residues. This CDR3 reads CASSLSGSPGNERFF. The CDR3 DNA sequence: TGTGCCAGCAGCTTATCCGGTTCCCCAGGGAACGAGCGGTTCTTC.

This clonotype has only a few counts. The V and J genes are TRBV11-1 and TRBJ1-1; no reliable D call. The CDR3 loop spans 13 amino acids. Germline lookup yields CDR1 SGHAT and CDR2 FQDESV (reference sequence). The V end was cut by 1 base, the J end by 4 bases, with 7 bases between. Written as DNA, the CDR3 is TGTGCCAGCAGCTTAGGACGTTCCACTGAAGCTTTCTTT. Its protein is CASSLGRSTEAFF.

This clonotype was recorded many times. This chain links TRBV11-2 with TRBJ2-1; TRBD2 might be the D (5 bases). V was pared by 0 bases and J by 9 bases, with 12 bases between. Looked up from germline, CDR1 is SGHAT and CDR2 is FQNNGV. The CDR3 runs 14 residues. The CDR3 bases are TGTGCCAGCAGCTTAGATCTTAGCGTGACTGAGCAGTTCTTC. The encoded protein is CASSLDLSVTEQFF.

As concerns this clonotype: This may stem from a read error, because a much larger clone lies one nucleotide away. The chain is built from TRBV27 and TRBJ1-2; D not resolved. This CDR3 is built from 14 residues. CDR1 is MNHEY, CDR2 SMNVEV, per germline (reference sequence). Trimming pared 0 bases from V and 10 bases from J, leaving 15 bases between. The CDR3 is CASSLSGRYNDYTF. In DNA form, the CDR3 reads TGTGCCAGCAGTTTATCAGGGAGGTATAATGACTACACCTTC.

J is TRBJ1-5 and V is TRBV28; D possibly corresponds to TRBD1 (6 bases). V was clipped by 6 bases and J by 9 bases, with 15 bases between them. This CDR3 is 13 amino acids long. The V gene's germline CDR1 is MDHEN and CDR2 SYDVKM. The CDR3 here is CASRPTGSGPQHF. The CDR3 DNA sequence: TGTGCCAGCAGACCGACAGGCTCGGGGCCCCAGCATTTT.

This clonotype was observed once. The rearrangement links TRBV27 to TRBJ1-5; the D is unclear. Germline-derived CDR1 and CDR2 are MNHEY and SMNVEV (reference sequence). Trimming removed 11 bases from V and 2 bases from J, with 13 bases in between. There are 13 residues in the CDR3. This CDR3 reads CAAGATRNQPQHF. The CDR3, as DNA: TGTGCCGCCGGCGCAACCCGCAATCAGCCCCAGCATTTT.

This clonotype appeared many times. The chain has TRBV7-2 and TRBJ2-7, with D maybe TRBD1 (7 bases). The CDR3 runs 16 residues. CDR1 is SGHTA, CDR2 FQGNSA, per germline. V was pared by 0 bases and J by 0 bases, with 12 bases between. Written as DNA, the CDR3 is TGTGCCAGCAGCTTAGCTTCAGGGGGGAGCTCCTACGAGCAGTACTTC. Translating gives CASSLASGGSSYEQYF.

This clonotype was counted at least ten times. The J gene is TRBJ2-2, the V gene TRBV7-2; D not resolved. V lost 1 base and J 4 bases, leaving 7 bases between the germline ends. The CDR3 is made up of 14 amino acids. The germline gives CDR1 SGHTA, CDR2 FQGNSA. In nucleotides, the CDR3 is TGTGCCAGCAGCTTAGTTCCCGGCACCGGGGAGCTGTTTTTT. Protein product: CASSLVPGTGELFF. Full variable domain (rest looked up from reference TRBV7-2 and TRBJ2-2): GAGVSQSPSNKVTEKGKDVELRCDPISGHTALYWYRQSLGQGLEFLIYFQGNSAPDKSGLPSDRFSAERTGGSVSTLTIQRTQQEDSAVYLCASSLVPGTGELFFGEGSRLTVL.

Remarks on this clonotype: A much larger clone sits a single nucleotide away, making a read error possible. This sequence joins TRBV7-2 and TRBJ2-5; possible D gene TRBD2, 6 bases. The CDR3 covers 15 residues. V lost 6 bases and J 1 base, leaving 15 bases between the germline ends. Germline assignment: CDR1 SGHTA and CDR2 FQGNSA. CDR3 sequence (DNA): TGTGCCAGCAGAAGAGGAGGGGTATCCCAAGAGACCCAGTACTTC. Its protein is CASRRGGVSQETQYF.

This clonotype showed up just a few times. The chain recombines TRBV19 with TRBJ1-4, with TRBD1 matching 7 bases. The junction had 4 bases not matched to a gene; V was cut back by 9 bases and J by 6 bases. Germline V CDR1 and CDR2: LNHDA, SQIVND (reference sequence). The CDR3 is 12 residues long. The CDR3, as DNA: TGTGCCAGCCGACAGGGATATGAAAAACTGTTTTTT. Protein sequence: CASRQGYEKLFF.

The chain employs TRBV7-2 and TRBJ2-1; D is possibly TRBD2 (6 bases). Looked up from germline, CDR1 is SGHTA and CDR2 is FQGNSA. V lost 3 bases to trimming and J lost 7 bases, with 13 bases between them. The CDR3 length is 14 residues. CDR3 sequence: CASSLTGSENEQFF. CDR3 coding DNA: TGTGCCAGCAGCTTGACCGGGAGCGAAAATGAGCAGTTCTTC.

The rearrangement links TRBV15 to TRBJ1-2, with 8 bases matching TRBD1. From germline, CDR1 is LNHNV and CDR2 YYDKDF (reference sequence). The CDR3 extends over 15 amino acids. Trimming at V came to 2 bases and at J to 8 bases, leaving 10 bases not matched to a gene. CDR3 loop: CATSRTLQGVGGYTF. The CDR3 DNA follows: TGTGCCACCAGCAGAACCCTACAGGGGGTAGGAGGCTACACCTTC.

This clonotype was detected a few times. J is TRBJ1-5 and V is TRBV9; D may be TRBD1 (5 bases). The germline V gene encodes CDR1 SGDLS and CDR2 YYNGEE. V dropped 4 bases and J dropped 0 bases, with 11 bases sitting between them. The CDR3 length is 15 residues. As DNA, the CDR3 is TGTGCCAGCAGCCCGTCAGGGACTAGCAATCAGCCCCAGCATTTT. The encoded protein is CASSPSGTSNQPQHF.

This clonotype was seen only a few times. This chain uses TRBV7-6 with TRBJ2-5, with D perhaps matching TRBD1 (5 bases). Between the trimmed V and J ends, which lost 8 bases and 1 base, there was a span of 11 bases. The CDR3 totals 13 residues. The V gene's germline CDR1 is SGHVS and CDR2 FNYEAQ. CDR3 coding DNA: TGTGCCAGCGGGTTCGACAGCCAAGAGACCCAGTACTTC. Residues: CASGFDSQETQYF.

In this sample, this clonotype turned up many times. The chain recombines TRBV7-2 with TRBJ1-1; possible D gene TRBD1, 6 bases. The V end lost 0 bases, the J end lost 5 bases, and 16 bases lay between the germline ends. The CDR3 consists of 16 residues. CDR1 and CDR2 from the germline V gene are SGHTA and FQGNSA. The DNA for the CDR3 is TGTGCCAGCAGCTTAGCCGGTGGACAGTTGGGGACTGAAGCTTTCTTT. It is translated as CASSLAGGQLGTEAFF.

This clonotype was seen more than once but under ten times. The J gene is TRBJ2-7, the V gene TRBV7-2; no clear D. The CDR3 consists of 13 residues. Trimming took 2 bases from V and 5 from J, leaving 10 bases between them. Germline V gives CDR1 SGHTA, CDR2 FQGNSA. The CDR3 loop is CASSLRPTHEQYF. The CDR3 DNA reads as TGTGCCAGCAGCTTAAGACCCACCCACGAGCAGTACTTC.

This clonotype has ten or more counts. The rearrangement uses TRBV10-3 and TRBJ1-1, with D tentatively TRBD1 (6 bases). V was cut by 3 bases and J by 5 bases, with 13 bases left in between. The germline V gene encodes CDR1 ENHRY and CDR2 SYGVKD. The CDR3 extends over 14 amino acids. The CDR3 loop is CAISDVEGVTEAFF. DNA of the CDR3: TGTGCCATCAGTGATGTGGAGGGGGTAACTGAAGCTTTCTTT.

The sample holds a few counts of this clonotype. The V and J genes are TRBV29-1 and TRBJ1-1; D gene ambiguous. Germline lookup yields CDR1 SQVTM and CDR2 ANQGSEA. The CDR3 loop spans 13 amino acids. V dropped 4 bases and J dropped 3 bases, with 12 bases sitting between them. The CDR3 DNA sequence: TGCAGCGTTGGTGGGTCGGAAGACACTGAAGCTTTCTTT. Its translation is CSVGGSEDTEAFF.

The V call is TRBV24-1, the J call TRBJ2-6; TRBD1 is a possible D gene (6 bases). The germline CDR1 and CDR2 sequences are KGHDR and SFDVKD. The CDR3 is 16 amino acids. V lost 3 bases to trimming and J lost 0 bases, with 8 bases between them. This CDR3 reads CATSDRTDSGANVLTF. The CDR3 nucleotides read TGTGCCACCAGTGATCGGACAGACTCTGGGGCCAACGTCCTGACTTTC.

The chain recombines TRBV27 with TRBJ1-2; D remains unclear. Germline V gene lookup returns CDR1 MNHEY and CDR2 SMNVEV (reference sequence). Trimming removed 5 bases from V and 4 bases from J, with 14 bases in between. The CDR3 length is 14 residues. The CDR3 loop is CASSPPGQSYGYTF. The CDR3 coding sequence is TGTGCCAGCAGTCCGCCGGGTCAATCCTATGGCTACACCTTC.

The chain joins TRBV24-1 to TRBJ1-5; 7 nucleotides match TRBD1. This CDR3 is 16 amino acids long. V shed 3 bases, J shed 6 bases, and the junction held 10 bases outside the gene matches. CDR1 is KGHDR and CDR2 is SFDVKD in the germline V gene. DNA of the CDR3: TGTGCCACCAGTGATGCTACAGGGGTTGGAGGTCAGCCCCAGCATTTT. It specifies CATSDATGVGGQPQHF.

This clonotype was detected many times. The J gene is TRBJ2-1, the V gene TRBV28; TRBD2 agrees at 14 bases. V trimming: 8 bases; J trimming: 8 bases; junction bases outside the gene matches: 5. CDR3 length: 14 residues. CDR1 and CDR2 from the germline V gene are MDHEN and SYDVKM. The chain's CDR3 is CASCGTSGSYEQFF. CDR3 nucleotide sequence: TGTGCCAGCTGCGGGACTAGCGGGAGCTATGAGCAGTTCTTC.